The source of this TCR beta chain is a study of molecular identifiers for immune sequencing clone quantification. Study outcomes and limitations: The sizes of highly expanded clones could be underestimated when identical TCR molecules share a barcode.

The CD8+CD4-CCR7+CD45RA+ phenotype defined the sorted naive CD8 T cells. TCRdb reprocessed the PCR reads with MiXCR, giving one entry per CDR3 protein. The repertoire holds 490,000 or so distinct CDR3 sequences, 25% seen once, with around 0.8% in the top ten. With respect to this clonotype: What it binds is not known.

The CDR3 extends over 15 amino acids. CDR1 LGHNA and CDR2 YSLEER come from the germline V gene. V was trimmed by 0 bases and J by 1 base, leaving 9 bases between them. Sequencing was done on a sample of naive CD8+ T cells from blood, with Jurkat cell RNA spiked in. Subset noted: FACS-sorted CD8+CD4-CCR7+CD45RA+ naive T cells. This clonotype was obtained from a human donor in good health. Some libraries in this study had Jurkat cell RNA spiked in. The chain employs TRBV4-3 and TRBJ1-2; no definite D call. As DNA, the CDR3 is TGCGCCAGCAGCCAAGATGTGACGGTTAACTATGGCTACACCTTC. It translates to CASSQDVTVNYGYTF.